This T cell receptor beta chain comes out of a study of OX40 agonist ivuxolimab in advanced cancers. Turning to the study itself: Patients' therapy was ivuxolimab, an antibody that acts as an agonist of OX40 (CD134).

Sequenced by immunoSEQ multiplex PCR; TCRdb stores in-frame clones only, minus some. This repertoire shows roughly 89,000 clones, just under 90% found once; its top ten account for around 7.4%. This clone was detected only once. V trimming: 2 bases; J trimming: 1 base; junction bases outside the gene matches: 2. Germline CDR1 LNHNV, CDR2 YYDKDF (reference sequence). The CDR3 runs to 15 residues. This specimen was CD4+ or CD8+ T cells sorted from blood, taken in a trial of the OX40 agonist ivuxolimab. The chain carries TRBV15 and TRBJ1-1; 9 bases match TRBD1. This clonotype was sampled from an adult with an advanced solid tumor such as melanoma, head and neck, liver or kidney cancer. The CDR3 nucleotides read TGTGCCACCAGCAGACCGGGACAGGGGAACACTGAAGCTTTCTTT. Encoded protein: CATSRPGQGNTEAFF.